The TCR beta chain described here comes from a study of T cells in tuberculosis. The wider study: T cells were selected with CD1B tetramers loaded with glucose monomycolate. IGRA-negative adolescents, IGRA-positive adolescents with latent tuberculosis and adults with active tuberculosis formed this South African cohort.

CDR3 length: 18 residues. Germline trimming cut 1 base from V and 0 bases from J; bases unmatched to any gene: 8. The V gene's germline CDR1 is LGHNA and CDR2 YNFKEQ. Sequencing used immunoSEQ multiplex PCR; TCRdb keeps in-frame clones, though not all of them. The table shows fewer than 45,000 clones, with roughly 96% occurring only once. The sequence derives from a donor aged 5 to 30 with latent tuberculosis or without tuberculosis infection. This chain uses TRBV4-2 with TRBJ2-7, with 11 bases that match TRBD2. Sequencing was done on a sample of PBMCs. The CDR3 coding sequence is TGTGCCAGCAGCCAAGGCTCTACGACTAGCGGGGACTCCTACGAGCAGTACTTC. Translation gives CASSQGSTTSGDSYEQYF.